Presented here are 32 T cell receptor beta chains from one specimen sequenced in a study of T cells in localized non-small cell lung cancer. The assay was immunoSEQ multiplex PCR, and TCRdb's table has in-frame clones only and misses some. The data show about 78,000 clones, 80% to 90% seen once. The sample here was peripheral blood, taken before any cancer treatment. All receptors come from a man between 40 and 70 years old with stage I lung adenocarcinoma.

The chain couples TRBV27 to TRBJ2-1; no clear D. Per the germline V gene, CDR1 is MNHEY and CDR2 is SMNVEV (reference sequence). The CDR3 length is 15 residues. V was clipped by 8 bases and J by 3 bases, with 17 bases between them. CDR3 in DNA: TGTGCCAGCGGTACTCCTTCGGGCTTCTACAATGAGCAGTTCTTC. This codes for CASGTPSGFYNEQFF.

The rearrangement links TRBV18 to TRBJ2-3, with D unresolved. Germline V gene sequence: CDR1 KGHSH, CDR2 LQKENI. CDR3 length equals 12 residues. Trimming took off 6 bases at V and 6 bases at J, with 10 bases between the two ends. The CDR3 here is CASSPIVDTQYF. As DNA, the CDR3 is TGTGCCAGCTCCCCTATTGTGGATACGCAGTATTTT.

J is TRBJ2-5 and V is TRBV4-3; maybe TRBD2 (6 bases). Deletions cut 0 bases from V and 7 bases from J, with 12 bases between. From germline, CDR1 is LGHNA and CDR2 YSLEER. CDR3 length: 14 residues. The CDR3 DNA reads TGCGCCAGCAGCCAAGATACCAGACTAGGGACCCAGTACTTC. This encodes CASSQDTRLGTQYF.

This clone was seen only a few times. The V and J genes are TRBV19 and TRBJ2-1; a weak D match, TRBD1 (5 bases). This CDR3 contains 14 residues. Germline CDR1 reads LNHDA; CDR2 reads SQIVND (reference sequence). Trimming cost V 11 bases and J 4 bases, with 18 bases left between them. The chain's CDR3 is CAGRDPVEYNEQFF. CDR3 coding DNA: TGTGCCGGCAGGGATCCTGTAGAATACAATGAGCAGTTCTTC.

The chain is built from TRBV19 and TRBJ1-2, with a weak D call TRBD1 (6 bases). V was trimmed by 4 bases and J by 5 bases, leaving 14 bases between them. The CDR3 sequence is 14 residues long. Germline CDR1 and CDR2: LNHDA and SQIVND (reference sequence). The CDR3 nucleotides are TGTGCCAGTAGTAATCAACAGGGAGGATATGGCTACACCTTC. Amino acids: CASSNQQGGYGYTF. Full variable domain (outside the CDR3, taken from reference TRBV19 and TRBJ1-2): DGGITQSPKYLFRKEGQNVTLSCEQNLNHDAMYWYRQDPGQGLRLIYYSQIVNDFQKGDIAEGYSVSREKKESFPLTVTSAQKNPTAFYLCASSNQQGGYGYTFGSGTRLTVV.

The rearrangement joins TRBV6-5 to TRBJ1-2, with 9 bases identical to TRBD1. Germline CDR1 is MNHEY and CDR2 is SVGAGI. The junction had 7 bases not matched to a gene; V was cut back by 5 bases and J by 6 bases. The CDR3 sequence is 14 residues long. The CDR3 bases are TGTGCCAGCAGTCAATCGGACAGGGGCCATGGCTACACCTTC. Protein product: CASSQSDRGHGYTF.

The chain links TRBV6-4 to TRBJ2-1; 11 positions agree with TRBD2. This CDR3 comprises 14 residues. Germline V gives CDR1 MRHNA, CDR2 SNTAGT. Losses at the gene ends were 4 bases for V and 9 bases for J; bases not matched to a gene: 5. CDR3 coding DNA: TGTGCCAGCAGTGCGACTAGCGGGGCCAGTGAGCAGTTCTTC. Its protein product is CASSATSGASEQFF.

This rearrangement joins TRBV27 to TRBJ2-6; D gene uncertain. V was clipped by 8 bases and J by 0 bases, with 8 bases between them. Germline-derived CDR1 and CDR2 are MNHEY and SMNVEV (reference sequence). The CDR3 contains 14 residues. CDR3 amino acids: CASRDNSGANVLTF. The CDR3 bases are TGTGCCAGCCGAGACAACTCTGGGGCCAACGTCCTGACTTTC.

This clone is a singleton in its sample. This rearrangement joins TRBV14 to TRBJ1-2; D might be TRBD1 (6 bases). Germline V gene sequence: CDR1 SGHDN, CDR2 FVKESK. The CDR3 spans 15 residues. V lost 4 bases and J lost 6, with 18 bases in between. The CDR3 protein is CASSLVGGTINGYTF. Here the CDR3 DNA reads TGTGCCAGCAGCCTCGTGGGGGGGACAATTAATGGCTACACCTTC.

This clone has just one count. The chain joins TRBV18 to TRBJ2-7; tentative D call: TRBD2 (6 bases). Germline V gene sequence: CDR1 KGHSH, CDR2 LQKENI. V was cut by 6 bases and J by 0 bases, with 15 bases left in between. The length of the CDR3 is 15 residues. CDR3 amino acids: CASSIKGGPSYEQYF. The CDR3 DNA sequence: TGTGCCAGCTCGATAAAGGGAGGCCCCTCCTACGAGCAGTACTTC.

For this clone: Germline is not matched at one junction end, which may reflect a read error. This chain's CDR3 is CASSLDPAGELFF. The CDR3 bases are TGTGCTAGCAGCTTAGATCCGGCCGGGGAGCTGTTTTTT. V usage is TRBV7-7 and J usage is TRBJ2-2; no reliable D call. The CDR3 runs 13 residues. Germline values: CDR1 SSHAT, CDR2 FNYEAQ (reference sequence).

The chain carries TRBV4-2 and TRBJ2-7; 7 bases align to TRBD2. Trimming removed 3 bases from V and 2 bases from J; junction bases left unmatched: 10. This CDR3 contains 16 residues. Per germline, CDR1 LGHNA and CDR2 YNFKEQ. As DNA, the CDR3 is TGTGCCAGCAGCCATCCTCTGGGAGGGACCCCCTACGAGCAGTACTTC. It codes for CASSHPLGGTPYEQYF.

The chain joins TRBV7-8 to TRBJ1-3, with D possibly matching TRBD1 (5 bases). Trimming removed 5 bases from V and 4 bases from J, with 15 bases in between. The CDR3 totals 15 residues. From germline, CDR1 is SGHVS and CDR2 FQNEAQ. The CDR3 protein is CASSPVERGGNTIYF. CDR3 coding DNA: TGTGCCAGCAGCCCCGTCGAAAGGGGAGGAAACACCATATATTTT.

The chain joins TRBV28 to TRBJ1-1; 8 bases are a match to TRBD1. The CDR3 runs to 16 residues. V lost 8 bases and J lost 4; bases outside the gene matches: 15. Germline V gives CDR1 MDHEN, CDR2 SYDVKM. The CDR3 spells CASGQGAKSASTEAFF. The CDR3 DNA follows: TGTGCCAGCGGGCAGGGGGCAAAGTCGGCCAGCACTGAAGCTTTCTTT.

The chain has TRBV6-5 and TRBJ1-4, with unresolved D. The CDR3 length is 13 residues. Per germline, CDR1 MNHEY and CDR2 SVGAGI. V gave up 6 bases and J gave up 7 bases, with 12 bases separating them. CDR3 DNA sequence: TGTGCCAGCAGATGGAAAGCGGGTGAAAAACTGTTTTTT. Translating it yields CASRWKAGEKLFF.

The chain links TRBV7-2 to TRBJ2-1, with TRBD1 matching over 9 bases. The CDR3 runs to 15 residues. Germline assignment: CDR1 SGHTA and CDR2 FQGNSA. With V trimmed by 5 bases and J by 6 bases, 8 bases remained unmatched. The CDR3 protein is CASSPQGARGNEQFF. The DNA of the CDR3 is TGTGCCAGCAGCCCACAGGGGGCGCGTGGCAATGAGCAGTTCTTC.

CDR3 protein: CASSLQTSRNEKLFF. CDR3 nucleotide sequence: TGTGCCAGCAGCTTACAGACAAGTCGTAATGAAAAACTGTTTTTT. This sequence joins TRBV7-2 and TRBJ1-4, with D unresolved. The CDR3 is 15 amino acids. V dropped 2 bases and J dropped 4 bases, with 11 bases sitting between them. Germline V gene lookup returns CDR1 SGHTA and CDR2 FQGNSA. The entire variable domain, with the rest obtained from reference TRBV7-2 and TRBJ1-4, is as follows: GAGVSQSPSNKVTEKGKDVELRCDPISGHTALYWYRQSLGQGLEFLIYFQGNSAPDKSGLPSDRFSAERTGGSVSTLTIQRTQQEDSAVYLCASSLQTSRNEKLFFGSGTQLSVL.

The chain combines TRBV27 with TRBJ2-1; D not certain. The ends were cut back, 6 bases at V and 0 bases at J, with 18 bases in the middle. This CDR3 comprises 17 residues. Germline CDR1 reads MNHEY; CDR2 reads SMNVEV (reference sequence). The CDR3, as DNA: TGTGCCAGCAGACGCGGCCTTACGTGGGACTCCTACAATGAGCAGTTCTTC. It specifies CASRRGLTWDSYNEQFF.

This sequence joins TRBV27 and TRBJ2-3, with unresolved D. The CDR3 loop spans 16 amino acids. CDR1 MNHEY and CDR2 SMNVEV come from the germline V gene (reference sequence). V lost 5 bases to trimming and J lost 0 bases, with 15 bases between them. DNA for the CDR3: TGTGCCAGCAGTACGGCGAGCCTACCAAGCACAGATACGCAGTATTTT. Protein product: CASSTASLPSTDTQYF.

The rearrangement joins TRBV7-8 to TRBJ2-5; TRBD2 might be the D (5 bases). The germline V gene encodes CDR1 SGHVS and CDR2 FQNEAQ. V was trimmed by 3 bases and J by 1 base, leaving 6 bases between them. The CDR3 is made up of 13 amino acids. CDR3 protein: CASSFGIQETQYF. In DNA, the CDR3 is TGTGCCAGCAGCTTCGGGATCCAAGAGACCCAGTACTTC.

CDR3 DNA: TGTGCCTGGAGAGGGGAGTACACTGAAGCTTTCTTT. Translation: CAWRGEYTEAFF. The genes are TRBV30 and TRBJ1-1; D perhaps matches TRBD1 (5 bases). CDR3 length: 12 residues. CDR1 and CDR2 (germline): GTSNPN, SVGIG (reference sequence). V was shortened by 3 bases and J by 3 bases, with 8 bases between the two germline ends.

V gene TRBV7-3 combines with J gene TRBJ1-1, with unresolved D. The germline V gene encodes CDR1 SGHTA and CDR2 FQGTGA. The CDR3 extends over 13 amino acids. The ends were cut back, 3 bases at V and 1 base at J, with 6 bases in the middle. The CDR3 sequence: CASSFTANTEAFF. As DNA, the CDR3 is TGTGCCAGCAGCTTTACGGCGAACACTGAAGCTTTCTTT.

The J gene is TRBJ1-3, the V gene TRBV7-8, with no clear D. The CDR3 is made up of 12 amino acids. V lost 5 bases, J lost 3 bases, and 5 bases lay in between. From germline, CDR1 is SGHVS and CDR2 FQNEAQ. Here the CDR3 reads CASSRNGNTIYF. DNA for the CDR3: TGTGCCAGCAGCCGTAATGGAAACACCATATATTTT.

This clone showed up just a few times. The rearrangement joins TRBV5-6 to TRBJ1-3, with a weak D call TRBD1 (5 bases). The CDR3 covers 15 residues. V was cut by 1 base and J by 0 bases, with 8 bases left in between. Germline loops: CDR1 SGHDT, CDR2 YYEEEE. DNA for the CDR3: TGTGCCAGCAGCTTGAGGGGAGGCTCTGGAAACACCATATATTTT. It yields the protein CASSLRGGSGNTIYF. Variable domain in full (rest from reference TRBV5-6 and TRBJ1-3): DAGVTQSPTHLIKTRGQQVTLRCSPKSGHDTVSWYQQALGQGPQFIFQYYEEEERQRGNFPDRFSGHQFPNYSSELNVNALLLGDSALYLCASSLRGGSGNTIYFGEGSWLTVV.

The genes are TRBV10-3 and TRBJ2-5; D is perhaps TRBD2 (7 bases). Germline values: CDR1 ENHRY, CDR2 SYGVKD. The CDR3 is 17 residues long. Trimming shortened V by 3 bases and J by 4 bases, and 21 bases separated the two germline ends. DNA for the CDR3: TGTGCCATCAGTGATCCCTTAATTTCAGGGGAGGGAGAGACCCAGTACTTC. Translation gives CAISDPLISGEGETQYF.

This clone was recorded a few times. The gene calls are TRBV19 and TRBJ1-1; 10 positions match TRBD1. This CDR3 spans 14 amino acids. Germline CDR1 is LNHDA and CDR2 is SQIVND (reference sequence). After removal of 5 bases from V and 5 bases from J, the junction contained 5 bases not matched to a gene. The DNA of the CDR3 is TGTGCCAGTAGTGGGGGACAGGGGTGGACTGAAGCTTTCTTT. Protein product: CASSGGQGWTEAFF. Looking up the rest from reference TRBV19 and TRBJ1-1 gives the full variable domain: DGGITQSPKYLFRKEGQNVTLSCEQNLNHDAMYWYRQDPGQGLRLIYYSQIVNDFQKGDIAEGYSVSREKKESFPLTVTSAQKNPTAFYLCASSGGQGWTEAFFGQGTRLTVV.

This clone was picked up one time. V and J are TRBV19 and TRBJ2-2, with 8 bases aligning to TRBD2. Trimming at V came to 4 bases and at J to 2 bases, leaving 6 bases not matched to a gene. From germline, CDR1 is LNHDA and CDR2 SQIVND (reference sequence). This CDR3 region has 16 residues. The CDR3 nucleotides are TGTGCCAGTAGTAACTTAGCGGGGATAAACACCGGGGAGCTGTTTTTT. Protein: CASSNLAGINTGELFF. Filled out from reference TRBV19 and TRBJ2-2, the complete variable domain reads DGGITQSPKYLFRKEGQNVTLSCEQNLNHDAMYWYRQDPGQGLRLIYYSQIVNDFQKGDIAEGYSVSREKKESFPLTVTSAQKNPTAFYLCASSNLAGINTGELFFGEGSRLTVL.

Here the CDR3 DNA reads TGTGCCAGCAGCCCCCAGCGGGGGAGTCGTTACTCCTACAATGAGCAGTTCTTC. It encodes CASSPQRGSRYSYNEQFF. The chain carries TRBV7-9 and TRBJ2-1, with 8 bases fitting TRBD2. The V gene end was trimmed by 5 bases and the J gene end by 0 bases; junction bases not matched to a gene: 12. The CDR3 spans 18 residues. The germline V gene encodes CDR1 SEHNR and CDR2 FQNEAQ (reference sequence).

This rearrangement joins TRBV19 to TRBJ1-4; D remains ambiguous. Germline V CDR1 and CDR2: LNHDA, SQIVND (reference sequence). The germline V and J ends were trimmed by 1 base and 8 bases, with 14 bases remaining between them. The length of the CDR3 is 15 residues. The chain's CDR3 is CASSIGGRQREKLFF. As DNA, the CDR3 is TGTGCCAGTAGTATAGGAGGCAGGCAAAGGGAAAAACTGTTTTTT.

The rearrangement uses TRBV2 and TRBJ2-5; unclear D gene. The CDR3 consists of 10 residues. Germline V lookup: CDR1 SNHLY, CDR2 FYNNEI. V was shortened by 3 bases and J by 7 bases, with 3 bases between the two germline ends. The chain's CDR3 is CASSEATQYF. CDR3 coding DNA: TGTGCCAGCAGTGAGGCGACCCAGTACTTC.

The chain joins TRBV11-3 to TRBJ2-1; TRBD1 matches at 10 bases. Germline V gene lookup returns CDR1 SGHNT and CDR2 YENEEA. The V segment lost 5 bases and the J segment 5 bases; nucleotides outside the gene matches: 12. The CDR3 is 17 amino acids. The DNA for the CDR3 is TGTGCCAGCAGCCGATCCGGGACAGGGGAGAAGGACAATGAGCAGTTCTTC. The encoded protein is CASSRSGTGEKDNEQFF. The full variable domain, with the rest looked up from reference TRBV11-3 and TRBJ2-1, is EAGVVQSPRYKIIEKKQPVAFWCNPISGHNTLYWYLQNLGQGPELLIRYENEEAVDDSQLPKDRFSAERLKGVDSTLKIQPAELGDSAVYLCASSRSGTGEKDNEQFFGPGTRLTVL.

CDR3: CASSLTLGLTEAFF. In nucleotides, the CDR3 is TGTGCCAGCAGCCTTACACTCGGGCTTACTGAAGCTTTCTTT. The chain links TRBV5-6 to TRBJ1-1; D unclear. The CDR3 spans 14 residues. The germline V and J ends were trimmed by 4 bases and 5 bases, with 15 bases remaining between them. Germline CDR1 and CDR2: SGHDT and YYEEEE. Combining the CDR3 with reference TRBV5-6 and TRBJ1-1 gives the whole variable domain DAGVTQSPTHLIKTRGQQVTLRCSPKSGHDTVSWYQQALGQGPQFIFQYYEEEERQRGNFPDRFSGHQFPNYSSELNVNALLLGDSALYLCASSLTLGLTEAFFGQGTRLTVV.